This T cell receptor beta chain appears in the sequencing data of a study of T cells after yellow fever vaccination. Background on the study: It was SMART-Seq v4 Ultra Low Input that prepared the fractions with low cell numbers. Whole-study findings and limits: Clonotype sharing between CD4 and CD8 compartments was small. Most primary-vaccination clones recurred post-booster (roughly 96% CD4, 88% CD8).

CDR3 length: 12 residues. Trimming left V 9 bases short and J 7 bases short, with 15 bases between. Template-switching 5'RACE yielded the TCR cDNA; a universal primer site and UMIs were added in the process. TCRdb re-derived calls from the 5' RACE reads in MiXCR, one entry per CDR3 protein. The sample lists roughly 340,000 distinct CDR3 sequences, 8.5% to 9% occurring once. To note about this clonotype: Its antigen is unknown.

The V and J genes are TRBV12-3 or TRBV12-4 and TRBJ1-1; the D gene is possibly TRBD1 (6 bases). The source was PBMCs, collected on the day of the first yellow fever vaccination. The sequence came from a man aged 18-30 years who received the YFV17D yellow fever vaccine. CDR3 region: CASLRGLGEAFF. The CDR3 region has the DNA TGTGCCAGTCTTCGGGGGCTGGGTGAAGCTTTCTTT.